This is a list of T cell receptor beta chains from one sample in a study of CD8+ T cells in alopecia areata. Clones were read by immunoSEQ multiplex PCR, and TCRdb kept only the in-frame ones, dropping some. The sample has approximately 180,000 clones; less than 70% are singletons. The sequencing used CD4+ T cells sorted from blood, collected between weeks 47 and 50, from a patient treated with tofacitinib. Every receptor here comes from a human donor with alopecia areata. The conserved cysteine and the conserved F or W are not part of the CDR3 here. Fields, in order: D gene, J gene, V gene, CDR3 protein. D genes are given only for firm matches.

d_gene: TRBD1; j_gene: TRBJ1-2; v_gene: TRBV4-1; CDR3aa: ASSQGETGGDYGYT
d_gene: .; j_gene: TRBJ1-1; v_gene: TRBV29-1; CDR3aa: SVLENTEAF
d_gene: TRBD1; j_gene: TRBJ2-2; v_gene: TRBV7-3; CDR3aa: ASSSGQGGGELF
d_gene: .; j_gene: TRBJ2-7; v_gene: TRBV2; CDR3aa: ASKFHYEQY
d_gene: .; j_gene: TRBJ2-4; v_gene: TRBV7-2; CDR3aa: ASSFGRENIQY
d_gene: TRBD1; j_gene: TRBJ2-4; v_gene: TRBV6-5; CDR3aa: ASRSDRDNIQY
d_gene: .; j_gene: TRBJ2-1; v_gene: TRBV5-1; CDR3aa: ASRLLATTSYNEQF
d_gene: TRBD1; j_gene: TRBJ2-7; v_gene: TRBV13; CDR3aa: ASSIGTGSYEQY
d_gene: .; j_gene: TRBJ2-5; v_gene: TRBV25-1; CDR3aa: ASSDSARETQY
d_gene: .; j_gene: TRBJ2-1; v_gene: TRBV27; CDR3aa: ASSPWGGGPAYNEQF
d_gene: .; j_gene: TRBJ2-2; v_gene: TRBV5-5; CDR3aa: ASSFQGGTNTGELF
d_gene: .; j_gene: TRBJ1-2; v_gene: TRBV29-1; CDR3aa: SVEILAGVGYT
d_gene: .; j_gene: TRBJ2-1; v_gene: TRBV7-3; CDR3aa: ASSPSWGNEQF
d_gene: TRBD2; j_gene: TRBJ2-1; v_gene: TRBV5-1; CDR3aa: ASSFRTSTSGEQF
d_gene: .; j_gene: TRBJ2-2; v_gene: TRBV9; CDR3aa: ASSVQGLDTGELF
d_gene: .; j_gene: TRBJ1-2; v_gene: TRBV28; CDR3aa: AITSPIINYGYT
d_gene: .; j_gene: TRBJ1-5; v_gene: TRBV10-3; CDR3aa: AISEVRGQNQPQH
d_gene: .; j_gene: TRBJ1-5; v_gene: TRBV19; CDR3aa: ASTRAYSNQPQH
d_gene: TRBD2; j_gene: TRBJ2-1; v_gene: TRBV11-1; CDR3aa: ASSLRTSGGYNEQF
d_gene: .; j_gene: TRBJ1-1; v_gene: TRBV30; CDR3aa: AWSGAMNTEAF
d_gene: TRBD2; j_gene: TRBJ2-7; v_gene: TRBV29-1; CDR3aa: SVEQRTSSYEQY
d_gene: .; j_gene: TRBJ2-7; v_gene: TRBV18; CDR3aa: ASSPDSYEQY
d_gene: .; j_gene: TRBJ2-5; v_gene: TRBV29-1; CDR3aa: SVQGANGETQY
d_gene: .; j_gene: TRBJ2-1; v_gene: TRBV30; CDR3aa: AWSVLKALGNEQF
d_gene: TRBD1; j_gene: TRBJ2-7; v_gene: TRBV30; CDR3aa: AWSFRTELWTGNSYEQY
d_gene: .; j_gene: TRBJ1-1; v_gene: TRBV7-2; CDR3aa: ASSLVQVVNTEAF
d_gene: .; j_gene: TRBJ2-5; v_gene: TRBV11-2; CDR3aa: ASSLVRDSIQETQY
d_gene: .; j_gene: TRBJ2-7; v_gene: TRBV15; CDR3aa: ATSRDPSRSSYEQY
d_gene: TRBD1; j_gene: TRBJ1-2; v_gene: TRBV4-3; CDR3aa: ASRGTGGHGYT
d_gene: .; j_gene: TRBJ2-5; v_gene: TRBV20-1; CDR3aa: SAIRAETQY
d_gene: .; j_gene: TRBJ2-7; v_gene: TRBV30; CDR3aa: AWSPQAHYEQY
d_gene: .; j_gene: TRBJ2-5; v_gene: TRBV13; CDR3aa: ASSLYKGTQY
d_gene: TRBD1; j_gene: TRBJ2-3; v_gene: TRBV29-1; CDR3aa: SAEVGTGGETDTQY
d_gene: TRBD1; j_gene: TRBJ2-3; v_gene: TRBV7-9; CDR3aa: ASSMLPGQGSADTQY
d_gene: .; j_gene: TRBJ2-7; v_gene: TRBV12-5; CDR3aa: ASGLVLPNRDGAYEQY
d_gene: TRBD2; j_gene: TRBJ2-2; v_gene: TRBV29-1; CDR3aa: SVLAGGNTGELF
d_gene: .; j_gene: TRBJ1-4; v_gene: TRBV30; CDR3aa: AWSVPISGFDEKLF
d_gene: .; j_gene: TRBJ1-2; v_gene: TRBV6-1; CDR3aa: ASSEGPLNGYT